This T cell receptor beta chain was recovered during a study of cytomegalovirus exposure and HLA in healthy donors. Findings and caveats of the study: Reports indicated that the classifier achieved high specificity and sensitivity in diagnosing cytomegalovirus status. What was likely a sequencing artifact was a cluster of highly shared sequence variants.

V was clipped by 1 base and J by 6 bases, with 16 bases between them. The CDR3 spans 15 residues. The V gene's germline CDR1 is SGHAT and CDR2 FQDESV (reference sequence). PCR amplification relied on 60 Vbeta primers (plus 13 Jbeta primers). Generated by immunoSEQ multiplex PCR, the TCRdb table keeps only in-frame clones and is missing some. The sample lists approximately 110,000 clones; more than 60% were seen once. Donors showed nominal health when sampled, although they likely had unrecorded immune exposures. As regards this clone: The target antigen is unknown.

The sample consisted of PBMCs. The TCR originated in a man aged 30 to 39 in good health and CMV-seronegative. The rearrangement joins TRBV11-1 to TRBJ2-7, with a weak D call TRBD2 (5 bases). The CDR3 region is CASSLDNGMGSEQYF. The CDR3 DNA reads TGTGCCAGCAGCTTAGATAACGGGATGGGCTCCGAGCAGTACTTC.